Listed here are 4 T cell receptor beta chains from one sample, sequenced in a study of blood T cell repertoires in COVID-19. The protocol was immunoSEQ multiplex PCR, while the TCRdb copy is restricted to in-frame clones and leaves out a portion. The sample includes roughly 90,000 clones, almost 80% of them seen just once. Sequencing was done on a sample of peripheral blood. Receptors were obtained from a human donor in a cohort sampled during active COVID-19.

The rearrangement links TRBV18 to TRBJ2-2, with D maybe TRBD2 (6 bases). This CDR3 contains 16 residues. Germline CDR1 reads KGHSH; CDR2 reads LQKENI. The ends were cut back, 3 bases at V and 1 base at J, with 12 bases in the middle. CDR3 protein: CASSPWAGKNTGELFF. In nucleotides, the CDR3 is TGTGCCAGCTCACCTTGGGCGGGGAAGAACACCGGGGAGCTGTTTTTT.

The chain uses TRBV28 and TRBJ2-1, with 9 bases lining up with TRBD2. Germline V gene lookup returns CDR1 MDHEN and CDR2 SYDVKM. This CDR3 is built from 15 residues. Trimming at V came to 4 bases and at J to 9 bases, leaving 10 bases not matched to a gene. CDR3 sequence (DNA): TGTGCCAGCAGTTATAGCGGGAGCTTAGGGCGTGAGCAGTTCTTC. It translates to CASSYSGSLGREQFF.

The chain links TRBV27 to TRBJ1-4; TRBD1 agrees at 12 bases. The CDR3 extends over 14 amino acids. The germline CDR1 and CDR2 sequences are MNHEY and SMNVEV (reference sequence). After removal of 6 bases from V and 7 bases from J, the junction contained 3 bases not matched to a gene. CDR3 sequence reads: CASRGQGAGEKLFF. The DNA for the CDR3 is TGTGCCAGCAGGGGACAGGGGGCTGGTGAAAAACTGTTTTTT.

This chain connects TRBV5-1 to TRBJ2-2; a possible D gene is TRBD2 (5 bases). The V end lost 7 bases, the J end lost 6 bases, and 19 bases lay between the germline ends. CDR3 size: 15 residues. CDR1 is SGHRS and CDR2 is YFSETQ in the germline V gene. CDR3: CASCAVASLAGELFF. The DNA for the CDR3 is TGCGCCAGCTGCGCGGTGGCTAGCTTGGCCGGGGAGCTGTTTTTT.